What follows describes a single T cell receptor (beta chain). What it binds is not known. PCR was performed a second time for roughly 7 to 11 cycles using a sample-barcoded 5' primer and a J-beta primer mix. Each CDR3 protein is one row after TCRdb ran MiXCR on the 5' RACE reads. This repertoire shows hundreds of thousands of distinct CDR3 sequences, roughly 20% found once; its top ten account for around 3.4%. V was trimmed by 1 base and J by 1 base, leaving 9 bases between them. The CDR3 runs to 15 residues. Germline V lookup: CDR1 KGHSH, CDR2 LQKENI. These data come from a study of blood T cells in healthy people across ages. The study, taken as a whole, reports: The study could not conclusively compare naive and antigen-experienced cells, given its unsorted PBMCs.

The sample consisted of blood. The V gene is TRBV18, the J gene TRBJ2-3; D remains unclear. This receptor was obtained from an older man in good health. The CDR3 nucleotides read TGTGCCAGCTCACCACAGGGAAGTGGCACAGATACGCAGTATTTT. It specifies CASSPQGSGTDTQYF.